These T cell receptor beta chains were read from a single sample in a study of blood T cell repertoires in COVID-19. Sequencing was performed with immunoSEQ multiplex PCR; in TCRdb, only in-frame clones are kept and a portion is missing. Here the sample spans a few hundred thousand clones, 80% to 90% being singletons. The sample comprised PBMCs or T cells enriched from blood (not recorded which). Receptors were obtained from a middle-aged woman with acute COVID-19. Both conserved end residues are part of each CDR3. D genes are given only for firm matches. Clone size is stated in some rows and not others, as once, few, many or a class when expanded.

CDR3 protein	CDR3 DNA	V gene	J gene	clone size	D gene
CASSEGLTGLGTEAFF	TGTGCCAGCAGTGAGGGATTGACAGGGTTGGGCACTGAAGCTTTCTTT	TRBV2	TRBJ1-1	NA	TRBD1
CASSESLGQFF	TGCGCCAGCAGTGAGTCACTAGGCCAGTTCTTC	TRBV10-2	TRBJ2-1	NA	NA
CASSQVSLSGAFF	TGTGCCAGCAGCCAAGTAAGTTTGAGTGGAGCTTTCTTT	TRBV3-1/TRBV3-2	TRBJ1-1	NA	NA
CASSDDQGQALRLSNYGYTF	TGTGCCAGCAGCGACGACCAGGGACAGGCTCTCCGCCTGTCTAACTATGGCTACACCTTC	TRBV9	TRBJ1-2	NA	TRBD1
CSVEDDRAEQYF	TGCAGCGTTGAAGATGACAGGGCCGAGCAGTACTTC	TRBV29-1	TRBJ2-7	NA	TRBD1
CASSDLAGSYNEQFF	TGTGCCAGCAGCGATCTAGCGGGCAGCTACAATGAGCAGTTCTTC	TRBV5-6	TRBJ2-1	NA	TRBD2
CASSDPGYGYTF	TGTGCCAGCAGTGACCCAGGGTATGGCTACACCTTC	TRBV12-3/TRBV12-4	TRBJ1-2	once	NA
CASLQGGTDTQYF	TGTGCTAGCCTACAGGGGGGGACAGATACGCAGTATTTT	TRBV12-5	TRBJ2-3	few	NA
CASSQGQNTEAFF	TGTGCCAGCTCACAGGGGCAGAACACTGAAGCTTTCTTT	TRBV18	TRBJ1-1	NA	NA
CASSYRDRGSYEQYF	TGTGCCAGCAGTTACCGGGACAGGGGCTCGTACGAGCAGTACTTC	TRBV6-5	TRBJ2-7	NA	TRBD1
CASSPGTANSPLHF	TGCGCCAGCAGCCCCGGGACAGCCAATTCACCCCTCCACTTT	TRBV5-1	TRBJ1-6	NA	TRBD1
CASSVAGAGINTGELFF	TGTGCCAGCAGCGTAGCTGGGGCAGGAATCAACACCGGGGAGCTGTTTTTT	TRBV9	TRBJ2-2	NA	NA
CASSLQGATGELFF	TGTGCCAGCAGCTTACAGGGGGCAACCGGGGAGCTGTTTTTT	TRBV6-2/TRBV6-3	TRBJ2-2	NA	TRBD1
CASSEFVQSYEQYF	TGCGCCAGCAGTGAGTTCGTACAGTCCTACGAGCAGTACTTC	TRBV10-2	TRBJ2-7	NA	NA
CASRMMGQLLYEQYF	TGTGCCAGCAGGATGATGGGACAGCTACTCTACGAGCAGTACTTC	TRBV28	TRBJ2-7	NA	TRBD1
CASSIFGGPNEKLFF	TGTGCCAGTAGTATATTCGGGGGGCCTAATGAAAAACTGTTTTTT	TRBV19	TRBJ1-4	NA	NA
CASKGTGSFEGQPQHF	TGTGCCAGTAAGGGGACAGGGTCCTTTGAGGGTCAGCCCCAGCATTTT	TRBV19	TRBJ1-5	NA	TRBD1
CASSAGVKPPNEQFF	TGTGCCAGCAGTGCCGGGGTTAAGCCCCCCAATGAGCAGTTCTTC	TRBV11-2	TRBJ2-1	once	NA
CASSLGPARGQETQYF	TGTGCCAGCAGCTTGGGTCCGGCGCGGGGACAAGAGACCCAGTACTTC	TRBV5-4	TRBJ2-5	NA	NA
CASSLAGGLSYNEQFF	TGTGCCAGCAGCCTGGCGGGAGGGCTCTCCTACAATGAGCAGTTCTTC	TRBV5-4	TRBJ2-1	few	TRBD2
CASSVKGTAVTDTQYF	TGTGCCAGCAGTGTCAAAGGGACAGCCGTCACAGATACGCAGTATTTT	TRBV6-4	TRBJ2-3	NA	TRBD1
CASSVGGTGPATNYGYTF	TGTGCCAGCAGCGTGGGGGGGACAGGTCCAGCCACTAACTATGGCTACACCTTC	TRBV9	TRBJ1-2	NA	TRBD1
CATSRDESTQYF	TGTGCCACCAGCAGAGATGAGAGTACCCAGTACTTC	TRBV15	TRBJ2-7	NA	NA
CASRDGLAGGQETQYF	TGTGCCAGCAGGGATGGACTAGCGGGGGGGCAAGAGACCCAGTACTTC	TRBV5-4	TRBJ2-5	NA	TRBD2
CASSQGARLSSYNEQFF	TGCGCCAGCAGCCAAGGAGCCAGGTTAAGCTCCTACAATGAGCAGTTCTTC	TRBV4-1	TRBJ2-1	NA	NA
CASSFGPGRGRDTEAFF	TGTGCCAGCAGCTTTGGGCCCGGGAGGGGGCGAGACACTGAAGCTTTCTTT	TRBV7-2	TRBJ1-1	NA	TRBD1
CASSDGGGNEKLFF	TGTGCCAGCAGTGATGGGGGGGGTAATGAAAAACTGTTTTTT	TRBV2	TRBJ1-4	NA	NA
CASSEDRGQNSPLHF	TGTGCCAGCAGTGAGGACAGGGGGCAAAATTCACCCCTCCACTTT	TRBV25-1	TRBJ1-6	few	TRBD1
CASSHGLQGRETQYF	TGTGCCAGCAGCCACGGCCTACAGGGGAGGGAGACCCAGTACTTC	TRBV3-1/TRBV3-2	TRBJ2-5	NA	NA
CASRGLAGDQETQYF	TGTGCCAGCAGGGGACTAGCGGGGGACCAAGAGACCCAGTACTTC	TRBV2	TRBJ2-5	NA	TRBD2
CASSQDWGLGANVLTF	TGCGCCAGCAGCCAAGATTGGGGGCTTGGGGCCAACGTCCTGACTTTC	TRBV4-3	TRBJ2-6	NA	NA
CASSVDSPDSGNTIYF	TGTGCCAGCAGCGTAGACAGCCCAGACTCTGGAAACACCATATATTTT	TRBV9	TRBJ1-3	NA	NA
CASSLRVNYNEQFF	TGTGCCAGCAGCCTCCGGGTCAACTACAATGAGCAGTTCTTC	TRBV27	TRBJ2-1	NA	NA
CAISTTGVHPYEQYF	TGTGCCATCTCGACCACAGGGGTTCATCCCTACGAGCAGTACTTC	TRBV15	TRBJ2-7	NA	TRBD1
CASSIGPQGAHQPQHF	TGTGCCAGTAGTATTGGGCCCCAGGGGGCACATCAGCCCCAGCATTTT	TRBV19	TRBJ1-5	NA	TRBD1
CAISGRTDTEAFF	TGTGCCATCAGTGGTAGGACAGATACTGAAGCTTTCTTT	TRBV10-3	TRBJ1-1	NA	NA
CASSPGQGLEQYF	TGTGCCAGCAGTCCGGGACAGGGTCTCGAGCAGTACTTC	TRBV6-5	TRBJ2-7	NA	TRBD1
CASSLGGSVTDTQYF	TGTGCCAGCAGCTTGGGGGGTTCGGTCACAGATACGCAGTATTTT	TRBV7-2	TRBJ2-3	NA	NA
CASSSYRGTEAFF	TGTGCCAGCAGCTCCTACAGGGGAACTGAAGCTTTCTTT	TRBV6-2/TRBV6-3	TRBJ1-1	NA	TRBD1
CASRADSLPSQAGNTIYF	TGTGCCAGTAGAGCGGACAGCTTACCTTCGCAGGCTGGAAACACCATATATTTT	TRBV19	TRBJ1-3	NA	NA
CASSTRDSSLAKNIQYF	TGTGCCAGTAGTACCCGGGACAGTTCACTAGCCAAAAACATTCAGTACTTC	TRBV19	TRBJ2-4	NA	TRBD1
CASIPTPVLANTEAFF	TGTGCCAGCATCCCAACTCCGGTCCTAGCTAACACTGAAGCTTTCTTT	TRBV28	TRBJ1-1	NA	NA
CASSRPSGNHNEQFF	TGTGCCAGCAGCAGACCTAGCGGGAACCACAATGAGCAGTTCTTC	TRBV28	TRBJ2-1	NA	TRBD2
CASSSNRDLSYEQYF	TGTGCCAGCAGTTCAAACCGGGATCTCTCCTACGAGCAGTACTTC	TRBV25-1	TRBJ2-7	NA	NA
CASSPYYGQYSNQPQHF	TGTGCCAGCAGTCCATATTATGGACAGTATAGCAATCAGCCCCAGCATTTT	TRBV6-2/TRBV6-3	TRBJ1-5	NA	NA
CASSRKGLGTFF	TGTGCCAGCAGCCGCAAGGGACTAGGGACGTTCTTC	TRBV11-2	TRBJ2-1	NA	TRBD2
CASSPREGAEGYTF	TGTGCCAGCTCACCGCGAGAGGGGGCGGAGGGCTACACCTTC	TRBV18	TRBJ1-2	NA	TRBD1
CASSARGSPTTDTQYF	TGTGCCAGCAGCGCCCGGGGTTCGCCCACCACAGATACGCAGTATTTT	TRBV9	TRBJ2-3	NA	NA